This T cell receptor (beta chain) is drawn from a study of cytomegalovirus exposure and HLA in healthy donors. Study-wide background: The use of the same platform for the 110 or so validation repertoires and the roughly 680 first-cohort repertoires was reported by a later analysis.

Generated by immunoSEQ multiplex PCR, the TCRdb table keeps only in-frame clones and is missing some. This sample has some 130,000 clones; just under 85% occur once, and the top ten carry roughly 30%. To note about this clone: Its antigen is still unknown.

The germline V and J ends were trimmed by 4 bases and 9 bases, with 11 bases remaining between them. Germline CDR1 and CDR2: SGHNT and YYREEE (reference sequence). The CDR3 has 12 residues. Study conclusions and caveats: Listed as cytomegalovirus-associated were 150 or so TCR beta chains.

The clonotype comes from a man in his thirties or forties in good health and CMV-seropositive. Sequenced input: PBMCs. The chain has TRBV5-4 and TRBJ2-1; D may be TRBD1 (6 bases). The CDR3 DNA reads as TGTGCCAGCAGCGGTACAGGGCCTGAGCAGTTCTTC. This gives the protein CASSGTGPEQFF.